A single T cell receptor (beta chain) is shown here with its context. The data were obtained in a study of blood T cell repertoires in COVID-19. Trimming cost V 8 bases and J 4 bases, with 14 bases left between them. The CDR3 length is 14 residues. From germline, CDR1 is MNHEY and CDR2 SVGAGI. This table comes from immunoSEQ multiplex PCR, and its TCRdb copy is limited to in-frame clones, with some not included. The repertoire includes some 150,000 clones, approximately 82% of them detected once, and approximately 4% sits in the top ten. J is TRBJ2-2 and V is TRBV6-5; TRBD2 is a possible D gene (5 bases). The sequenced sample consisted of PBMCs or T cells enriched from blood (not recorded which). This receptor was identified in a woman aged 45-59 years who had recovered from COVID-19. CDR3 sequence (DNA): TGTGCCAGCCGTTGGACTGTTGGCACCGGGGAGCTGTTTTTT. It yields the protein CASRWTVGTGELFF.